The present TCR beta chain was sequenced within a study of tumor-infiltrating lymphocytes in primary liver carcinoma. About the study: Ranging in age from 30 to 69 years, the patients were men and women. Study-wide points: Compared with tumor region pairs, tumor-adjacent and tumor-blood pairs overlapped less.

From roughly 20-30 mg of unsorted bulk tissue, DNA and RNA were co-extracted together. Starting from approximately 500 ng of total RNA, TCR beta cDNA was produced with a primer in the constant region. Three-round nested multiplex PCR performed with slightly modified ARM-PCR produced the TCR beta libraries. TCRdb ran MiXCR on the multiplex PCR reads and lists one entry per CDR3 protein. This table has roughly 20,000 distinct CDR3 sequences, roughly 79% appearing once. In its sample, this clonotype was seen many times. Its cognate antigen is unknown. The sequenced sample consisted of liver tumor tissue from sampling region 1. The subset: tumor region T1, superior pole. The receptor was isolated from a woman aged 25 to 39 with primary liver carcinoma and hepatitis B virus infection.

CDR3 sequence (DNA): TGTGCCAGCAGTCTTGCGGACCAAGAGACCCAGTACTTC. This sequence encodes CASSLADQETQYF. The V call is TRBV28, the J call TRBJ2-5; D is undetermined. Trimming took off 5 bases at V and 0 bases at J, with 7 bases between the two ends. The V gene's germline CDR1 is MDHEN and CDR2 SYDVKM. This CDR3 has 13 residues.